This TCR beta chain was sequenced in a study of blood T cell repertoires in COVID-19. At the level of the study: Samples of COVID-19 (acute and convalescent) were obtained from the United States, Italy and Spain.

The Seattle site enrolled patients during active infection and followed them longitudinally. TCRdb's table, derived via immunoSEQ multiplex PCR, lists solely in-frame clones and lacks some. Altogether some 160,000 clones are present, 85% being singletons, with the ten largest covering approximately 8.1%. This CDR3 spans 15 amino acids. Per the germline V gene, CDR1 is SGHTA and CDR2 is FQGNSA. The V gene lost 5 bases and the J gene lost 3 bases, with 16 bases spanning the gap. This receptor was identified in a woman over 75 with COVID-19, enrolled during active disease. Material for sequencing was peripheral blood. The V and J genes are TRBV7-2 and TRBJ1-2, with TRBD1 as a possible D gene (6 bases). CDR3 nucleotide sequence: TGTGCCAGCAGCCCCCCCGCGGGGGGCGACTATGGCTACACCTTC. Its protein is CASSPPAGGDYGYTF.